This entry features one TCR beta chain sequence. Its specificity is unknown. Germline CDR1 is SSHAT and CDR2 is FNYEAQ (reference sequence). Trimming removed 1 base at V and 6 bases at J, with 13 bases between. This CDR3 has 14 residues. The data are from a study of STAT5B mutations in CD4+ large granular lymphocyte leukemia. Study details: The CDR3 'QG' motif was associated with a particular HLA allele among healthy donors.

Per the authors' pipeline: The detection floor for productive clonotype frequency was 2.59 x 10-5. TCRdb's copy holds only in-frame clones and misses some; the assay was immunoSEQ multiplex PCR. The D gene and trimming were derived from the DNA, and the V and J assignments and clone size from that table. The table includes around 28,000 clones, 65% to 85% detected once. Findings and limits, study-wide: 8/27 top patient clones versus 2/35 control clones were TRBV06-family. No patients shared main leukemic clonotypes, though roughly 27% appeared at low frequency elsewhere.

The rearrangement uses TRBV7-7 and TRBJ2-7; D remains unclear. This TCR derives from a human donor in good health. Specimen: CD4+ T cells from blood buffy coats. CDR3 nucleotides: TGTGCCAGCAGCTTAGGACCCCAGACCCGCGAGCAGTACTTC. Translation gives CASSLGPQTREQYF.